This note documents a single T cell receptor (beta chain) sequence. It lacks a known antigen. No base quality values were provided; no much bigger clone lies one nucleotide off. The cohort was made up of 666 healthy bone marrow donors. At the time of sampling, every cohort member was nominally healthy, though immune exposures that went unrecorded were likely present. The donor tested CMV seropositive and was one of the 289 seropositive cohort members. A peripheral blood sample was collected from each donor, and TCR beta sequencing was performed on peripheral blood mononuclear cells. Genomic DNA was extracted from the blood cell samples with the Qiagen DNeasy Blood Extraction Kit. Library preparation employed the immunoSEQ multiplex PCR assay. The multiplex PCR relied on a mix of 60 forward primers for TCR Vbeta segments and 13 reverse primers for TCR Jbeta segments. Amplification of the CDR3 region of rearranged TCR beta genes was performed with a multiplex PCR assay on genomic DNA. The Illumina HiSeq System was used to sequence the amplified TCR beta libraries as 87-base-pair reads. Concerning the study's data processing: In a later analysis, 77 million or so unique TCR beta chains were counted across the 650 to 700 repertoires, and roughly 10 million of these chains were shared by at least two donors. A nearest-neighbor algorithm error-corrected the raw reads and collapsed the reads into unique sequences, merging closely related sequences to remove PCR and sequencing errors. V, D and J gene segments were assigned by aligning CDR3 sequences to IMGT reference sequences. Each retained sequence needed at least a six-nucleotide match to both a V gene segment and a J gene segment. Rearrangements were called productive when the CDR3 lacked stop codons and stayed in frame with V and J; all others were non-productive. CDR3 was defined according to IMGT convention as the region running from the second conserved V-encoded cysteine to the conserved J-encoded phenylalanine. The earlier analysis of 450 to 750 of the donors excluded any sequence lacking an unambiguous match to a single V gene segment. In an earlier analysis of several hundred of the donors, V segments were called functional above 56.7% productive rearrangements and were called segregating when the between-donor standard deviation exceeded 5%. A statistical classification framework was built for diagnosing cytomegalovirus status from the catalog of TCR beta chain sequences. A later analysis assigned V and J genes by comparing TCR nucleotide sequences with IMGT/GENE-DB human TR gene sequences. The TCRdist pipeline was used in a later analysis to assign CDR3 sequences and most-parsimonious VDJ recombination scenarios. In a later analysis, each TCR beta chain was defined by its CDR3 amino acid sequence together with its V-gene family, and reads without a unique V-gene family were excluded. In a later analysis, 450 to 600 highly shared, low-generation-probability nucleotide sequences were removed to address suspected cross-contamination and a sequencing artifact. For each public chain, a later analysis derived a clonal expansion index from normalized ranks of inferred template counts within each repertoire. A later analysis computed generation probabilities with a VDJ recombination model fitted to out-of-frame rearrangements, and checked the results against IGoR. Hypergeometric tests were used in a later analysis to score TCR-TCR, TCR-HLA and TCR-CMV co-occurrence, with a repertoire-size bias correction applied to the TCR pairs. In a later analysis, false discovery rates were estimated by permuting HLA or CMV assignments 20 times. In a later analysis, co-occurring TCRs were grouped using DBSCAN, and TCRdist sequence similarity was added for clustering within HLA-allele-positive subsets. Repertoires with fewer than 30,000 or more than 120,000 public chains, plus five repertoires with anomalous nucleotide sharing, were excluded from co-occurrence clustering. Here the immuneACCESS table is served through TCRdb, limited to in-frame sequences with V and J called. Missing clones are a known gap in these copies; in checked studies unresolved V genes cover under half, and the rest lacks a known reason. The DNA was the basis for D and trimming; V, J and clone size are from that table. Counted in this sample were 180,000 or so clones; about 75% of them appeared once. Jointly, the top ten make up around 7.7% of the sample.

The CDR3 sequence holds 14 residues, the cysteine and phenylalanine included. Of the read, only the CDR3 DNA is kept; its 42 bases are in frame from base 1. CDR1 and CDR2 (MNHNS, SASEGT) derive from the germline V gene. The data were obtained in a study of cytomegalovirus exposure and HLA in healthy donors (dated by TCRdb to 2016 to 2017). A note on the overall study: An earlier analysis of 550 to 700 of the donors reported 250 to 300 Gb of sequence data and around 110 million unique TCR beta sequences from about 180 million T cells. The genetic ancestry cluster associated with self-reported Caucasian donors included roughly four fifths of the roughly 400 genotyped donors. The study aimed to test whether cataloging public T cell receptors could reveal signatures of past pathogen exposure. On average, 235,054 unique TCR beta nucleotide sequences were sequenced per donor among 300 to 500 genotyped donors of the cohort, with 15% to 20% of those sequences being non-productive. The study profiled the T cell repertoires of 666 subjects by immunosequencing and related them to cytomegalovirus serostatus. Every discovery cohort repertoire had been produced on one sequencing platform. A later genetic analysis took genome-wide SNP genotypes for about 65% of the roughly 670 donors and used that subset as a discovery cohort. In a later analysis, previously published TCR beta repertoires from several hundred donors were re-analyzed and high-resolution HLA genotyping was added so that TCR occurrence patterns could be studied. An earlier analysis of some 600 of the donors applied high-throughput TCR beta sequencing to assess whether each TCR beta V gene segment acted as functional or pseudogenic. To predict cytomegalovirus infection status, the study brought together high-throughput TCR immunosequencing, statistical association of individual TCRs with disease status, and machine learning. An early release that covered roughly 600 HLA-typed donors contained about 300 gigabases of sequencing data and about 93 million unique TCR sequences. In addition to the first cohort of approximately 670 subjects, a separate validation cohort of approximately 120 different subjects was used. Class I and class II HLA loci were covered by the typing at four-digit resolution. The number of donors typed differed by locus, with 629-630 for A, B, C, DRB1 and DQB1, 522 for DQA1, over 600 for DPA1, and some 440 for DPB1. Donor age, sex, ethnicity and CMV serostatus were compiled alongside the repertoire data. About five DR-DQ haplotypes were handled as single units for association and clustering, since linkage in the cohort was strong. Rather than drawing on any new phenotypic data, the later analysis identified candidate immune exposures from TCR beta sequences and the way those sequences occurred across donors. The research as a whole found: Because counts were too low, 15 to 20 rarely observed V segments, including chromosome 9 orphons, were excluded from the earlier analysis of 587 of the donors. Compared with the 666-donor mean, donors in an Asian-associated ancestry cluster had fewer N-insertions in productive TCRs, according to a later genetic analysis. In vitro tests confirmed that a few of the cytomegalovirus-associated TCR beta chains recognize cytomegalovirus antigens. The sequencing pipeline was judged likely to have produced a cluster of highly shared sequence variants as a technical artifact. Broadly in line with IMGT annotations, most TCR beta V segments showed up in productive rearrangements about 87% or about 30% of the time in an earlier analysis of under 700 of the donors. Linkage disequilibrium might explain the correlated functional status among segregating V segments, but an unknown experimental factor could not be ruled out. The study gave a list of some 150 TCR beta chains associated with cytomegalovirus. In both the original and validation cohorts, the classifier was reported to diagnose cytomegalovirus status with high specificity and sensitivity. According to a later analysis, parvovirus B19, influenza, CMV and Epstein-Barr virus appeared linked to several top co-occurrence clusters. Most TCR sequences were observed very rarely across donors, whereas some public TCRs were present in many individuals. Some IMGT-functional V segments, including TRBV6-2 and TRBV6-3, could not be told apart with the 87-base-pair reads, so those segments were excluded. Sequencing depth was assumed to be roughly uniform across donors in the presence/absence analyses, though that assumption may not hold. The only immune exposure information available for the cohort was CMV serostatus. V-gene and J-gene trimming of TCR beta chains was associated with a missense DCLRE1C variant in a later genetic analysis, and the association was replicated in an independent cohort. A further reported finding was that TCR beta sequences accurately predicted the HLA-A and HLA-B alleles for most subjects in the first cohort. According to the authors, the approach could potentially be generalized to other disease states and immunological phenotypes. When HLA alleles, especially DR and DQ, strongly co-occurred, attributing TCR associations to individual alleles was difficult. Because HLA typing was unavailable for some donors at each locus, only the typed subset was used in association tests. According to a later analysis, most CMV-associated TCR beta chains appeared to be HLA-restricted, and the HLA associations seemed to be driven largely by CMV exposure. In a later analysis, HLA-associated TCR beta chains were found to be more clonally expanded and to have lower generation probabilities than equally common non-associated chains. In a later analysis, the rate of TCR association differed among HLA loci, with DRB1 alleles having the most associated TCRs and HLA-C alleles having the fewest. A later analysis associated about 17,000 TCR beta sequences with specific HLA alleles at a false discovery rate of 0.05. The cohort was sequenced for TCR beta chains only, and without alpha or paired-chain data the features that could be detected were limited.

Sequencing was carried out using PBMCs. The chain uses TRBV6-1 and TRBJ2-5; no D gene call is confident. With the DNA end fitting TRBJ2-7 better, the J assignment may be wrong. This sequence originates from a middle-aged woman in good health and CMV-seropositive. For the CDR3, the sequence is CASSELRNGYEQYF. The nucleotides are TGTGCCAGCAGTGAATTGAGGAACGGGTACGAGCAGTACTTC.